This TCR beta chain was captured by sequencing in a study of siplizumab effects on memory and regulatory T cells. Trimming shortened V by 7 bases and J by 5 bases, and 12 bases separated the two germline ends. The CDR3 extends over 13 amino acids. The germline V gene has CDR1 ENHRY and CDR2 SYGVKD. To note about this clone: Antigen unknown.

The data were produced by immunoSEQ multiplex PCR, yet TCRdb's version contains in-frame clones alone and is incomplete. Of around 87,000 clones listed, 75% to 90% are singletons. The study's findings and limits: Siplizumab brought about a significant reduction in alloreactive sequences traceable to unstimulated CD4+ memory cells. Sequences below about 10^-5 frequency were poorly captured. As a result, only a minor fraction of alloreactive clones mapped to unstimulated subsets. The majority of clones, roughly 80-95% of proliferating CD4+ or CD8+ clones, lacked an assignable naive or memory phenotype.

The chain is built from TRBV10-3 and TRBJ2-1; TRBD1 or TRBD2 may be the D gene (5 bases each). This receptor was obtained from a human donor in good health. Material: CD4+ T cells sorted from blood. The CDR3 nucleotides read TGTGCCATCAAAGGGGACCCCCACAATGAGCAGTTCTTC. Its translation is CAIKGDPHNEQFF.